This T cell receptor (beta chain) appears in the sequencing data of a study of cytotoxic CD8 clonotypes in ibrutinib-treated CLL. At the level of the study: Patients: 11 relapsed/refractory, approximately 14 treatment-naive, roughly 17 IGHV unmutated. After a median around 12 months on treatment (6 to 36), response samples were drawn.

V was shortened by 3 bases and J by 0 bases, with 3 bases between the two germline ends. The CDR3 loop spans 13 amino acids. Germline-derived CDR1 and CDR2 are SNHLY and FYNNEI. Produced via immunoSEQ multiplex PCR; TCRdb's table is partial and in-frame only. This table holds about 160,000 clones, under 90% found once. This clone was observed a single time. The specimen was PBMCs, collected after 24 months of ibrutinib treatment. The receptor was derived from a human donor with chronic lymphocytic leukemia. V is TRBV2 and J is TRBJ1-3; D is undetermined. This chain's CDR3 is CASSDNSGNTIYF. DNA of the CDR3: TGTGCCAGCAGTGATAACTCTGGAAACACCATATATTTT.